This T cell receptor (beta chain) was identified in a study of regulatory T cells in long-lasting Graves disease. Study-level results: The TCR repertoire of persistent Graves' patients was less diverse than that of newly diagnosed ones. It was in persistent disease that TRBV28, TRBJ1-2 and TRBJ2-5 were favored.

Specified time point: persistent/refractory GD, antithyroid drugs over 5 years with positive TRAb. PBMC RNA served as the TCR library source. Graves' disease diagnosis followed American Thyroid Association guidelines. Roughly 8.2 milliliters of peripheral blood were drawn into EDTA tubes. Between the trimmed V and J ends, which lost 3 bases and 0 bases, there was a span of 12 bases. The CDR3 extends over 17 amino acids. There are many counts of this clonotype. Its antigen is still unknown. CDR3 regions were amplified by Arm-PCR using iRepertoire HTBI primers to build TCR beta libraries. TCRdb recomputed calls from the multiplex PCR reads with MiXCR, one row per CDR3 protein. The sample lists 400,000 to 600,000 distinct CDR3 sequences, approximately 21% occurring once.

Material: peripheral blood mononuclear cells (PBMCs), obtained when the disease was refractory, from a patient treated with antithyroid drugs. The sequence was obtained from a female donor with Graves disease. This rearrangement joins TRBV12-3 or TRBV12-4 to TRBJ2-6; a weak D match, TRBD1 (5 bases). The CDR3 region is CASSFDRYNSGANVLTF. In nucleotides, the CDR3 is TGTGCCAGCAGTTTCGACAGATATAACTCTGGGGCCAACGTCCTGACTTTC.